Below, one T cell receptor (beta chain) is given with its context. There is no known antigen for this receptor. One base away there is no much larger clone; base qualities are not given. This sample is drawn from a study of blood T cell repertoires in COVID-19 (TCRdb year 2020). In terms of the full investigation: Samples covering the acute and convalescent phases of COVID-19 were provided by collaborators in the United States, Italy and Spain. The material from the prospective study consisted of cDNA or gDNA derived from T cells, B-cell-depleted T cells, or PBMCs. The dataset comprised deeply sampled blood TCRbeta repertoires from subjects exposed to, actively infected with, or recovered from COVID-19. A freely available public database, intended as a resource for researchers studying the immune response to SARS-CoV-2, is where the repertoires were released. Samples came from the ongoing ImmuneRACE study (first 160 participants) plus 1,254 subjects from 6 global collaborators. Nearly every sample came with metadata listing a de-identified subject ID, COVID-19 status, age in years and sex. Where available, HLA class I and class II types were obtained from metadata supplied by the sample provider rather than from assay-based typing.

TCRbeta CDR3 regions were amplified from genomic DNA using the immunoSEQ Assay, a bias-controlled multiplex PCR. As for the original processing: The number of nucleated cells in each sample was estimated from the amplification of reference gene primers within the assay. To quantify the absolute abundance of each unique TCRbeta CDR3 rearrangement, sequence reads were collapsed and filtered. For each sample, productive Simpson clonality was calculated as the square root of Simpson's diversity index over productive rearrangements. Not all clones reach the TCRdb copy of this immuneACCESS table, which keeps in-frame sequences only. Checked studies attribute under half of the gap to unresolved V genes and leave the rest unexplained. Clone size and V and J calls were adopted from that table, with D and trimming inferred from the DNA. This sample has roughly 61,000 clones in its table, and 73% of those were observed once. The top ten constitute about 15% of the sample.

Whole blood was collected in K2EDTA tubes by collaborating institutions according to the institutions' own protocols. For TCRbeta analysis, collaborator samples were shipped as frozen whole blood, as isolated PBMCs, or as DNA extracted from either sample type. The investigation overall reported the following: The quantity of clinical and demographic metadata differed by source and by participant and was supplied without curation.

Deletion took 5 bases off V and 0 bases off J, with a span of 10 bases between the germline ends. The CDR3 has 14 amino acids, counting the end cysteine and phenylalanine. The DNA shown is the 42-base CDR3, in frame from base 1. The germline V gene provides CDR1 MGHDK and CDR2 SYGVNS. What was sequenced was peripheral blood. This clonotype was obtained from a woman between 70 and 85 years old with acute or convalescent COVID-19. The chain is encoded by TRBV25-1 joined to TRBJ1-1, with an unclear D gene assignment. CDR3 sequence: CASSNGNMNTEAFF. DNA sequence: TGTGCCAGCAGTAATGGTAACATGAACACTGAAGCTTTCTTT.